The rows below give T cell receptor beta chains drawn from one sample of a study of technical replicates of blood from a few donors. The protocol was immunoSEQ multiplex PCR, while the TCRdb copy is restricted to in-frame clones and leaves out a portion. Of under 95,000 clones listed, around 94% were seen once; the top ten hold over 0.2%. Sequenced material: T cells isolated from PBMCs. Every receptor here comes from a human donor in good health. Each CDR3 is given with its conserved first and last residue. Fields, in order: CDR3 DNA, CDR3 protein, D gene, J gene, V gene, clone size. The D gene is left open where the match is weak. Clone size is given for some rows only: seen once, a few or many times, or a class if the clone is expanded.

TGTGCCATCAGGGCTATGACAGGAACCTACGAGCAGTACTTC	CAIRAMTGTYEQYF	-	TRBJ2-7	TRBV10-3	-
TGTGCCACCAGCAGAGACATCATCTCTGGGGCCAACGTCCTGACTTTC	CATSRDIISGANVLTF	-	TRBJ2-6	TRBV15	-
TGTGCCAGCAGCCAAGATACTAGCGGGAGGGCCTATGAGCAGTTCTTC	CASSQDTSGRAYEQFF	TRBD2	TRBJ2-1	TRBV4-2	-
TGCGCCAGCAGCCAACTTGACGACAGGGTCAACATTCAGTACTTC	CASSQLDDRVNIQYF	TRBD1	TRBJ2-4	TRBV4-1	-
TGCGCCAGCAGCCAGTGGACAGGGGACAACTATGGCTACACCTTC	CASSQWTGDNYGYTF	TRBD1	TRBJ1-2	TRBV5-1	-
TGCAGCGTGACCAAGACGGGGAGTCGTGGCTACACCTTC	CSVTKTGSRGYTF	-	TRBJ1-2	TRBV29-1	once
TGTGCCAGCAGTTACCAGCAGGGGGGCTACGAGCAGTACTTC	CASSYQQGGYEQYF	-	TRBJ2-7	TRBV6-6	-
TGCAGCGTGACTCCGGGCTCCTACGAGCAGTACTTC	CSVTPGSYEQYF	-	TRBJ2-7	TRBV29-1	-
TGTGCCAGCAGATCCTGGGACAGGGCTAATTCACCCCTCCACTTT	CASRSWDRANSPLHF	TRBD1	TRBJ1-6	TRBV6-5	-
TGCGCCAGCAGCCAGGACAGGGAGCGGCAGTACTTC	CASSQDRERQYF	TRBD1	TRBJ2-7	TRBV4-1	once
TGTGCCAGTAGTAATTACAGATTAAGTGCCAAAAACATTCAGTACTTC	CASSNYRLSAKNIQYF	-	TRBJ2-4	TRBV19	once
TGTGCCAGCAGCTTAGAAGGTGTAGCAACCCCTTATGGCTACACCTTC	CASSLEGVATPYGYTF	-	TRBJ1-2	TRBV11-2	-
TGTGCCAGCAGTGACGGGACAGGGGGCCAGCCCCAGCATTTT	CASSDGTGGQPQHF	TRBD1	TRBJ1-5	TRBV6-4	-
TGTGCCAGCAGTCTACGTGGGGGTGCAACAGGGTTTGAAAAACTGTTTTTT	CASSLRGGATGFEKLFF	-	TRBJ1-4	TRBV27	-
TGTGCCAGCAGTTATAGCGGGGTCTACAATGAGCAGTTCTTC	CASSYSGVYNEQFF	TRBD2	TRBJ2-1	TRBV27	-
TGTGCCAGCAGCTTGGCAGGGGTAGATGGCTACACCTTC	CASSLAGVDGYTF	-	TRBJ1-2	TRBV5-4	-
TGCGCCAGCAAGCCGTTCGCGAACACCGGGGAGCTGTTTTTT	CASKPFANTGELFF	-	TRBJ2-2	TRBV10-2	-
TGTGCCAGCAGCTTAGAACAGGTGCATGGCTACACCTTC	CASSLEQVHGYTF	-	TRBJ1-2	TRBV7-9	-
TGTGCCAGCAGTTACGGGGCGAGAACAGATACGCAGTATTTT	CASSYGARTDTQYF	-	TRBJ2-3	TRBV6-5	-
TGTGCCAGCAGCTTTAACAGGGGAAGTCCTAATGAAAAACTGTTTTTT	CASSFNRGSPNEKLFF	TRBD1	TRBJ1-4	TRBV6-6	-
TGTGCCAGCAGCTTGGAGGAAACTGGAAACACCATATATTTT	CASSLEETGNTIYF	-	TRBJ1-3	TRBV7-6	once
TGTGCCATCAGAGGGGGACAGGGGCCAGAGACCCAGTACTTC	CAIRGGQGPETQYF	TRBD1	TRBJ2-5	TRBV10-3	-
TGTGCCACCAGCAGCCGGGGGGACGAGCAGTACTTC	CATSSRGDEQYF	TRBD2	TRBJ2-7	TRBV15	-
TGTGCCAGCAATCGGGGCGGGAGTCGGACAGATACGCAGTATTTT	CASNRGGSRTDTQYF	TRBD2	TRBJ2-3	TRBV27	-
TGTGCCAGCAGGGCAAGGGGAGGGGGCACTGAAGCTTTCTTT	CASRARGGGTEAFF	-	TRBJ1-1	TRBV2	-
TGTGCCAGCTCTCTAGACGGGACTAGCGTTTCCTACGAGCAGTACTTC	CASSLDGTSVSYEQYF	TRBD2	TRBJ2-7	TRBV27	few
TGTGCCAGCTCACCGTCGGGGGATCAGCCCCAGCATTTT	CASSPSGDQPQHF	-	TRBJ1-5	TRBV27	-
TGTGCCAGCAGCATAGCACCGAACACTGAAGCTTTCTTT	CASSIAPNTEAFF	-	TRBJ1-1	TRBV7-3	-
TGCGCCAGCATTGGGCTGCTTACCCGGAGACAGAGCTCCTACGAGCAGTACTTC	CASIGLLTRRQSSYEQYF	-	TRBJ2-7	TRBV23-1	-
TGTGCCAGCAGTGCAGACAGTAACTCCTACGAGCAGTACTTC	CASSADSNSYEQYF	-	TRBJ2-7	TRBV28	-
TGTGCCAGCAAATTAGGGACTAGCGGGGGAATAACCTACGAGCAGTACTTC	CASKLGTSGGITYEQYF	TRBD2	TRBJ2-7	TRBV2	-
TGCAGCGTCCTAGGGGTAGCGGGAGGCGAATACGAGCAGTACTTC	CSVLGVAGGEYEQYF	TRBD2	TRBJ2-7	TRBV29-1	-
TGTGCCAGCAGTGAACAGCCAGGATTAGGCAATCAGCCCCAGCATTTT	CASSEQPGLGNQPQHF	-	TRBJ1-5	TRBV6-1	once
TGCGCCAGCAGCTCGGGGGAGACTGAAGCTTTCTTT	CASSSGETEAFF	-	TRBJ1-1	TRBV5-1	-
TGCGCCAGCATTATGCACCCTAACGAGGGAAACACCATATATTTT	CASIMHPNEGNTIYF	-	TRBJ1-3	TRBV10-1	-
TGCGCCAGCTCCGCTTCAGGGGGGCCACTCATCTCTGGAAACACCATATATTTT	CASSASGGPLISGNTIYF	TRBD1	TRBJ1-3	TRBV5-1	-
TGTGCCAGCAGTGGGCTGGGACAGAACACCGGGGAGCTGTTTTTT	CASSGLGQNTGELFF	-	TRBJ2-2	TRBV2	once
TGTGCCAGCAGCTTTGAACTAGCGGGACCTGAGCAGTACTTC	CASSFELAGPEQYF	TRBD2	TRBJ2-7	TRBV5-4	-
TGCGCCAGCAGCCCCGGGACTGTGATGAGGGATGAGCAGTTCTTC	CASSPGTVMRDEQFF	-	TRBJ2-1	TRBV4-1	-
TGTGCCAGCAGCGTAGAAGGACAGGGGAGGTATGCTTTCTTT	CASSVEGQGRYAFF	TRBD1	TRBJ1-1	TRBV9	-
TGCGCCAGCAGCCAGGGGCGAGTCGGGTACGAGCAGTACTTC	CASSQGRVGYEQYF	-	TRBJ2-7	TRBV4-1	-
TGTGCCAGCAGCAGGGGTCCCGAAGCTTTCTTT	CASSRGPEAFF	-	TRBJ1-1	TRBV27	-